One sample yielded the 21 T cell receptor beta chains listed below, sequenced in a study of T cell changes during pregnancy in multiple sclerosis. The assay was immunoSEQ multiplex PCR, and TCRdb's table has in-frame clones only and misses some. The sample includes tens of thousands of clones, 94% of them seen just once. The starting material was CD8+ T cells from peripheral blood mononuclear cells, obtained in the first trimester of pregnancy. The receptor set was obtained from a female donor with multiple sclerosis, enrolled in a pregnancy study.

The chain carries TRBV28 and TRBJ2-5; 7 positions match TRBD2. Germline V lookup: CDR1 MDHEN, CDR2 SYDVKM. V was clipped by 3 bases and J by 3 bases; unmatched bases: 7. This CDR3 spans 15 amino acids. The CDR3 DNA reads TGTGCCAGCAGTTTGGGCGGGAGCTTTGAAGAGACCCAGTACTTC. Translated: CASSLGGSFEETQYF.

The table lists this clone with a count of one. The chain couples TRBV4-3 to TRBJ2-7; 7 bases line up with TRBD1. CDR3 length: 15 residues. Germline CDR1 reads LGHNA; CDR2 reads YSLEER. With 4 bases clipped from V and 2 bases from J, the junction kept 8 bases outside the gene matches. In DNA form, the CDR3 reads TGCGCCAGCAGCCTACGACAGGGCTCCCCCTACGAGCAGTACTTC. This translates into CASSLRQGSPYEQYF.

The chain is built from TRBV7-7 and TRBJ2-7, with 10 positions matching TRBD1. Looked up from germline, CDR1 is SSHAT and CDR2 is FNYEAQ (reference sequence). The CDR3 runs to 16 residues. The junction had 13 bases not matched to a gene; V was cut back by 5 bases and J by 6 bases. CDR3 in DNA: TGTGCCAGCAGCCCCGGAGGGGACAGGGGAATGGCCGAGCAGTACTTC. Its protein product is CASSPGGDRGMAEQYF.

The chain employs TRBV5-1 and TRBJ2-7; 8 bases are a match to TRBD1. This CDR3 region has 14 residues. Germline V gene data show CDR1 as SGHRS and CDR2 as YFSETQ. V lost 4 bases, J lost 4 bases, and 7 bases stayed unmatched. The CDR3 bases are TGCGCCAGCAGCATCGGGACAGGAGATTACGAGCAGTACTTC. It translates to CASSIGTGDYEQYF.

This clone was recorded only once. V usage is TRBV6-5 and J usage is TRBJ2-7; TRBD1 might be the D (5 bases). CDR3 length: 13 amino acids. Trimming shortened V by 2 bases and J by 2 bases, and 7 bases separated the two germline ends. The germline V gene encodes CDR1 MNHEY and CDR2 SVGAGI. CDR3 amino acids: CASSYAGTYEQYF. The CDR3 bases are TGTGCCAGCAGTTACGCAGGGACCTACGAGCAGTACTTC.

This clone is a singleton in its sample. The rearrangement links TRBV27 to TRBJ2-1, with 14 nucleotides matching TRBD2. The CDR3 runs to 19 residues. Germline loops: CDR1 MNHEY, CDR2 SMNVEV (reference sequence). V trimming: 9 bases; J trimming: 4 bases; junction bases outside the gene matches: 17. The CDR3 nucleotides read TGTGCCAGTACGTCGTTGGGACTAGCGGGAGCCCCCTCGTACAATGAGCAGTTCTTC. Its translation is CASTSLGLAGAPSYNEQFF.

The chain links TRBV29-1 to TRBJ2-7, with D possibly being TRBD2 (6 bases). Trimming removed 4 bases from V and 0 bases from J, with 16 bases in between. CDR1 is SQVTM, CDR2 ANQGSEA, per germline. The CDR3 has 15 amino acids. CDR3 region: CSVAGGTGDSYEQYF. The CDR3 DNA reads as TGCAGCGTTGCGGGTGGGACGGGAGACTCCTACGAGCAGTACTTC.

The V and J genes are TRBV6-1 and TRBJ2-7; 10 bases match TRBD2. The V segment lost 2 bases and the J segment 3 bases; nucleotides outside the gene matches: 7. Germline CDR1 reads MNHNS; CDR2 reads SASEGT. The CDR3 runs to 16 residues. For the CDR3, the DNA is TGTGCCAGCAGTGAACCGAGGACTAGCGGTTTCTACGAGCAGTACTTC. Its translation: CASSEPRTSGFYEQYF.

In its sample, this clone is medium-sized. The chain uses TRBV7-9 and TRBJ1-2; the D gene is possibly TRBD1 (6 bases). This CDR3 spans 14 amino acids. Germline-derived CDR1 and CDR2 are SEHNR and FQNEAQ (reference sequence). The V end lost 3 bases, the J end lost 6 bases, and 14 bases lay between the germline ends. Written as DNA, the CDR3 is TGTGCCAGCAGCTTCCTCGGACAGTTCCATGGCTACACCTTC. Protein: CASSFLGQFHGYTF.

The chain has TRBV30 and TRBJ1-5, with D possibly TRBD1 on 5 matching bases. Trimming removed 1 base at V and 0 bases at J, with 10 bases between. The CDR3 covers 15 residues. Germline CDR1 reads GTSNPN; CDR2 reads SVGIG (reference sequence). DNA for the CDR3: TGTGCCTGGAGTGGGGCAGGGAATAGCAATCAGCCCCAGCATTTT. It codes for CAWSGAGNSNQPQHF.

This chain uses TRBV5-1 with TRBJ1-1; the match to TRBD1 covers 9 bases. The V gene end was trimmed by 5 bases and the J gene end by 0 bases; junction bases not matched to a gene: 5. Germline CDR1 is SGHRS and CDR2 is YFSETQ. The CDR3 sequence is 15 residues long. CDR3 protein: CASRPGTGLNTEAFF. DNA of the CDR3: TGCGCCAGCAGACCCGGGACAGGGTTGAACACTGAAGCTTTCTTT.

The chain joins TRBV11-2 to TRBJ2-1; tentative D call: TRBD2 (5 bases). The V gene lost 4 bases and the J gene lost 2 bases, with 12 bases spanning the gap. The CDR3 has 15 amino acids. CDR1 SGHAT and CDR2 FQNNGV come from the germline V gene. CDR3 sequence reads: CASSSRAETYNEQFF. In DNA, the CDR3 is TGTGCCAGCAGCTCGAGGGCCGAAACCTACAATGAGCAGTTCTTC.

V gene TRBV3-2 combines with J gene TRBJ1-2. TRBV3-2 is marked as a pseudogene. The CDR3 loop spans 8 amino acids. CDR3 sequence reads: CASSQVRF. CDR3 in DNA: TGTGCCAGCAGCCAAGTCCGCTTC.

This clone came up a few times. This chain joins TRBV2 and TRBJ1-2, with 8 bases lining up with TRBD1. The CDR3 contains 14 residues. V was clipped by 6 bases and J by 4 bases; unmatched bases: 7. Germline V gene data show CDR1 as SNHLY and CDR2 as FYNNEI. CDR3 residues: CASRSPDRAYGYTF. The CDR3 DNA reads as TGTGCCAGCAGGAGCCCGGACAGGGCCTATGGCTACACCTTC.

This sequence joins TRBV2 and TRBJ2-7, with 10 bases that match TRBD2. The CDR3 spans 14 residues. From germline, CDR1 is SNHLY and CDR2 FYNNEI. J gave up 6 bases and V 2 bases, and 4 bases lay outside the gene matches. DNA for the CDR3: TGTGCCAGCAGTGAAACGGGACTAGCGCGCGAGCAGTACTTC. Protein sequence: CASSETGLAREQYF.

The chain links TRBV11-2 to TRBJ1-1; tentative D call: TRBD1 (6 bases). Germline V gene lookup returns CDR1 SGHAT and CDR2 FQNNGV. V was cut by 4 bases and J by 4 bases, with 7 bases left in between. This CDR3 comprises 12 residues. CDR3 sequence: CASSSDSTEAFF. CDR3 DNA sequence: TGTGCCAGCAGCTCGGACAGCACTGAAGCTTTCTTT.

The rearrangement joins TRBV19 to TRBJ2-1; D remains ambiguous. Per the germline V gene, CDR1 is LNHDA and CDR2 is SQIVND (reference sequence). The CDR3 has 12 residues. Deletions cut 6 bases from V and 6 bases from J, with 9 bases between. In DNA form, the CDR3 reads TGTGCCAGTAGCCTCTCTCCCAATGAGCAGTTCTTC. Amino acids: CASSLSPNEQFF. Variable domain in full (rest from reference TRBV19 and TRBJ2-1): DGGITQSPKYLFRKEGQNVTLSCEQNLNHDAMYWYRQDPGQGLRLIYYSQIVNDFQKGDIAEGYSVSREKKESFPLTVTSAQKNPTAFYLCASSLSPNEQFFGPGTRLTVL.

The V and J genes are TRBV7-9 and TRBJ2-2; TRBD2 matches at 7 bases. The CDR3 runs to 16 residues. The V segment lost 5 bases and the J segment 1 base; nucleotides outside the gene matches: 7. The germline V gene encodes CDR1 SEHNR and CDR2 FQNEAQ (reference sequence). DNA of the CDR3: TGTGCCAGCAGCCCCGCGGGAGTGGTGAACACCGGGGAGCTGTTTTTT. Protein: CASSPAGVVNTGELFF.

This chain uses TRBV9 with TRBJ2-2, with D possibly TRBD2 on 7 matching bases. Germline V gives CDR1 SGDLS, CDR2 YYNGEE. The CDR3 extends over 14 amino acids. Between the trimmed V and J ends, which lost 0 bases and 8 bases, there was a span of 11 bases. CDR3 in DNA: TGTGCCAGCAGCGTAGAAGGGGGGGCAGGGGAGCTGTTTTTT. Its translation: CASSVEGGAGELFF.

The DNA for the CDR3 is TGTGCCACCAGCAGGAGCCGGGGGTTTAACTATGGCTACACCTTC. Translated: CATSRSRGFNYGYTF. The chain couples TRBV15 to TRBJ1-2, with a tentative D call TRBD1 (5 bases). V lost 3 bases, J lost 1 base, and 12 bases lay in between. The CDR3 length is 15 residues. CDR1 and CDR2 (germline): LNHNV, YYDKDF (reference sequence). The full variable domain, in which reference TRBV15 and TRBJ1-2 provide the parts outside the CDR3, is DAMVIQNPRYQVTQFGKPVTLSCSQTLNHNVMYWYQQKSSQAPKLLFHYYDKDFNNEADTPDNFQSRRPNTSFCFLDIRSPGLGDTAMYLCATSRSRGFNYGYTFGSGTRLTVV.

The chain has TRBV4-1 and TRBJ2-3, with D tentatively TRBD2 (6 bases). CDR1 is MGHRA, CDR2 YSYEKL, per germline. The CDR3 runs 15 residues. V lost 2 bases and J 2 bases, leaving 11 bases between the germline ends. The CDR3 region is CASSQTGLSTDTQYF. CDR3 nucleotides: TGCGCCAGCAGCCAAACGGGACTTTCCACAGATACGCAGTATTTT.